The rows below give T cell receptor beta chains drawn from one sample of a study of technical replicates of blood from a handful of donors. Profiled with immunoSEQ multiplex PCR; TCRdb holds only in-frame clones, not every one. Of 75,000 or so clones detected, 95% appear once; the ten largest clones hold approximately 0.25%. The specimen sequenced was T cells isolated from PBMCs. The origin of the receptors is a human donor in good health. CDR3s include the opening cysteine and the closing phenylalanine or tryptophan. The D gene is left open where the match is weak. Size tells how often a clone was seen (once, few, many) or the class of an expanded clone, and some rows leave it out.

>NA|TRBV10-1|TRBD1|TRBJ2-2
TGCGCCAGCAGTGGAGGGGACAGGGGGGCGAACACCGGGGAGCTGTTTTTT
CASSGGDRGANTGELFF
>NA|TRBV19|TRBD1|TRBJ1-2
TGTGCCAGTAGTATAAGGGACAGTCCCTATGGCTACACCTTC
CASSIRDSPYGYTF
>once|TRBV13|NA|TRBJ2-6
TGTGCCAGCAGCTTAGCCCCTAGCGCTGGGGCCAACGTCCTGACTTTC
CASSLAPSAGANVLTF
>NA|TRBV27|TRBD1|TRBJ1-2
TGTGCCAGCAGTTTCTCGGCAGGGGGGATCTATGGCTACACCTTC
CASSFSAGGIYGYTF
>NA|TRBV2|NA|TRBJ2-3
TGTGCCAGCAGTGAAGCGCCGGGACATGACACAGATACGCAGTATTTT
CASSEAPGHDTDTQYF
>NA|TRBV28|TRBD2|TRBJ2-1
TGTGCCAGCTTGGGAGGGCCAGAGGACAATGAGCAGTTCTTC
CASLGGPEDNEQFF
>NA|TRBV7-9|TRBD2|TRBJ2-7
TGTGCCAGCAGCGGGACTAGCGCCCCCTACGAGCAGTACTTC
CASSGTSAPYEQYF
>NA|TRBV9|NA|TRBJ1-2
TGTGCCAGCAGCGTAGGGATTGGAGAATCCTTCGGAACAAACTATGGCTACACCTTC
CASSVGIGESFGTNYGYTF
>NA|TRBV19|TRBD1|TRBJ2-6
TGTGCCAGTATCCCGGGACAGGGGACTGGGGCCAACGTCCTGACTTTC
CASIPGQGTGANVLTF
>NA|TRBV9|NA|TRBJ1-1
TGTGCCAGCAGCGTAGGGGGGCGGGACACTGAAGCTTTCTTT
CASSVGGRDTEAFF
>NA|TRBV6-4|TRBD2|TRBJ2-7
TGTGAATTAGGGACTAGGTGTTGGTCCTACGAGCAGTACTTC
CELGTRCWSYEQYF
>NA|TRBV5-1|NA|TRBJ2-2
TGCGCCAGCAGCTTGGGAGGGCAGAACACCGGGGAGCTGTTTTTT
CASSLGGQNTGELFF
>NA|TRBV5-1|NA|TRBJ2-7
TGCGCCAGCAGCCCGACTCGGTCCAGAGACTACGAGCAGTACTTC
CASSPTRSRDYEQYF
>NA|TRBV9|NA|TRBJ2-7
TGTGCCAGCAGCGTAGGTAGGGGTTTCGAGCAGTACTTC
CASSVGRGFEQYF
>NA|TRBV28|TRBD2|TRBJ2-1
TGTGCCAGCAGCTACCAGTGGGGACTAGCCGACGTGGAGCAGTTCTTC
CASSYQWGLADVEQFF
>NA|TRBV5-1|TRBD1|TRBJ2-5
TGCGCCAGCAGCTTGGTCAGGGGGCTACAGGAAGAGACCCAGTACTTC
CASSLVRGLQEETQYF
>NA|TRBV19|NA|TRBJ2-7
TGTGCCAGTAGTTCTGGGGCAGGGTGGGACGAGCAGTACTTC
CASSSGAGWDEQYF
>NA|TRBV5-4|TRBD2|TRBJ2-5
TGTGCCAGCAGCTTTCCTAGCGGGAGGAACCAAGAGACCCAGTACTTC
CASSFPSGRNQETQYF
>NA|TRBV11-2|TRBD1|TRBJ2-7
TGTGCCAGCAGACCAGACAGGGGGTTATACGAGCAGTACTTC
CASRPDRGLYEQYF
>NA|TRBV5-1|NA|TRBJ2-3
TGCGCCAGCAGTTCGCCGAACTTGGCAGATACGCAGTATTTT
CASSSPNLADTQYF
>once|TRBV19|NA|TRBJ2-1
TGTGCCAGTAGTATCTCCGGGTCCTACAATGAGCAGTTCTTC
CASSISGSYNEQFF
>NA|TRBV19|NA|TRBJ1-4
TGTGCCAGTAATCTCGACAGTCTTAATGAAAAACTGTTTTTT
CASNLDSLNEKLFF
>NA|TRBV5-1|TRBD1|TRBJ1-2
TGCGCCAGCAGCCTGGGGACAGGGGAGGGCTACACCTTC
CASSLGTGEGYTF
>once|TRBV7-7|NA|TRBJ2-5
TGTGCTAGCAGTCAGGGACACCAACAAGAGACCCAGTACTTC
CASSQGHQQETQYF
>NA|TRBV7-6|TRBD1|TRBJ2-7
TGTGCCAGCAGTACCGGGGACAGGGTGTACGAGCAGTACTTC
CASSTGDRVYEQYF
>NA|TRBV7-3|NA|TRBJ2-2
TGTGCCAGCAGCTTAGGAAGGGGCACCGGGGAGCTGTTTTTT
CASSLGRGTGELFF
>NA|TRBV7-6|NA|TRBJ2-1
TGTGCCAGCAGCATACTTAGCGGAGTAAACAATGAGCAGTTCTTC
CASSILSGVNNEQFF
>NA|TRBV29-1|TRBD1|TRBJ2-3
TGCAGCGTTGCTAGGACAGGGGGCACAGATACGCAGTATTTT
CSVARTGGTDTQYF
>NA|TRBV5-4|TRBD1|TRBJ2-7
TGTGCCAGCAGCTTCCGGGACAGACCGGATTGGGACTACGAGCAGTACTTC
CASSFRDRPDWDYEQYF
>NA|TRBV5-1|NA|TRBJ1-3
TGCGCCAGCAGCTTGCTATATGGGAGTGACTCTGGAAACACCATATATTTT
CASSLLYGSDSGNTIYF
>NA|TRBV10-2|NA|TRBJ2-5
TGCGCCAGCAGGGGTCAGGGCCAAGAGACCCAGTACTTC
CASRGQGQETQYF
>NA|TRBV30|NA|TRBJ2-7
TGTGCCTGGAGTGTAGGCCGGGGGTTCGAGCAGTACTTC
CAWSVGRGFEQYF
>NA|TRBV11-3|NA|TRBJ2-7
TGTGCCAGCAGCTTTAGACAGCCCTACGAGCAGTACTTC
CASSFRQPYEQYF
>NA|TRBV18|NA|TRBJ2-7
TGTGCCAGCTCACCAGTGACGGGCTCCTACGAGCAGTACTTC
CASSPVTGSYEQYF
>once|TRBV27|NA|TRBJ1-2
TGTGCCAGCGGCCTCGGGGGATACTATGGCTACACCTTC
CASGLGGYYGYTF
>NA|TRBV7-2|TRBD2|TRBJ2-2
TGTGCCAGCAGCCGTAGCGGGGGGCCAACCGGGGAGCTGTTTTTT
CASSRSGGPTGELFF
>NA|TRBV5-1|NA|TRBJ2-7
TGCGCCAGCAGCTCCGGCAGGGGTGGTGACTACGAGCAGTACTTC
CASSSGRGGDYEQYF
>NA|TRBV11-2|NA|TRBJ2-2
TGTGCCAGCACCTCCGACGGGGGGAACACCGGGGAGCTGTTTTTT
CASTSDGGNTGELFF
>NA|TRBV6-1|TRBD1|TRBJ1-5
TGTGCCAGCAGTGAAAGGACAGGGGGCAGCAATCAGCCCCAGCATTTT
CASSERTGGSNQPQHF
>NA|TRBV9|TRBD2|TRBJ2-2
TGTGCCAGCAGCGCCCTCGGGGGGACTAGCGTCCCCGGGGAGCTGTTTTTT
CASSALGGTSVPGELFF
>NA|TRBV7-9|NA|TRBJ1-4
TGTGCCAGCAGCCCTAATACTCTGCAGGGTGAAAAACTGTTTTTT
CASSPNTLQGEKLFF
>NA|TRBV4-1|NA|TRBJ1-5
TGCGCCAGCAGCCAAGTGGTCGGACAACCCAATCAGCCCCAGCATTTT
CASSQVVGQPNQPQHF
>NA|TRBV6-5|NA|TRBJ1-2
TGTGCCAGCAGTTACAACGACAGGACCGGGCGAGGCTACACCTTC
CASSYNDRTGRGYTF
>NA|TRBV4-2|NA|TRBJ2-5
TGTGCCAGCAGCCAGGGCAAAGAGACCCAGTACTTC
CASSQGKETQYF
>NA|TRBV6-5|TRBD1|TRBJ1-2
TGTGCCAGCAGTCGGGACAGCAACTATGGCTACACCTTC
CASSRDSNYGYTF
>NA|TRBV9|TRBD2|TRBJ2-1
TGTGCCAGCAGCGAGGGGGGCGGGAGGCCCGGAGTAAATGAGCAGTTCTTC
CASSEGGGRPGVNEQFF
>once|TRBV19|NA|TRBJ2-7
TGTGCCAGTAGTATTCAGGCAGAATACGAGCAGTACTTC
CASSIQAEYEQYF
>NA|TRBV6-5|TRBD1|TRBJ2-7
TGTGCCAGTACGCGTGGGGGGACAGGGTTTTACGAGCAGTACTTC
CASTRGGTGFYEQYF
>NA|TRBV4-1|NA|TRBJ1-1
TGCGCCAGCAGCCAAGAGCCAGGCATGAACACTGAAGCTTTCTTT
CASSQEPGMNTEAFF
>NA|TRBV9|TRBD1|TRBJ2-2
TGTGCCAGCAGCTTTGGACAGGGGGCATATGGCGGGGAGCTGTTTTTT
CASSFGQGAYGGELFF
>NA|TRBV30|TRBD2|TRBJ2-1
TGTGCCTGGAGTGTATCGGGGGGGCCCTACAATGAGCAGTTCTTC
CAWSVSGGPYNEQFF
>NA|TRBV13|TRBD2|TRBJ2-1
TGTGCCAGCAGCTCTACTAGCGGGGGGGAATACAATGAGCAGTTCTTC
CASSSTSGGEYNEQFF
>NA|TRBV28|TRBD2|TRBJ2-3
TGTGCCAGCAGTTTATGGACTAGCGGGATGTCTTTGGAAGATACGCAGTATTTT
CASSLWTSGMSLEDTQYF
>NA|TRBV6-4|TRBD1|TRBJ1-6
TGTGCCAGCAGGAGAACAGGGGGAGTCTATAATTCACCCCTCCACTTT
CASRRTGGVYNSPLHF
>once|TRBV11-2|NA|TRBJ1-5
TGTGCCAGCAGCTTAGGTGCGGGGGTCCAGCCCCAGCATTTT
CASSLGAGVQPQHF
>NA|TRBV6-4|TRBD2|TRBJ2-3
TGTGCCAGCTCTCGTAGCGGGAGCGAACCAGATACGCAGTATTTT
CASSRSGSEPDTQYF
>few|TRBV20-1|NA|TRBJ1-1
TGCAGACCGGGGATGAACACTGAAGCTTTCTTT
CRPGMNTEAFF
>NA|TRBV5-1|TRBD2|TRBJ2-5
TGCGCCAGCAATGGATTCCTAGCGGGGGACCAAGAGACCCAGTACTTC
CASNGFLAGDQETQYF
>NA|TRBV14|TRBD2|TRBJ2-1
TGTGCCAGCAGCTTGGGACTAGCGTTTTACAATGAGCAGTTCTTC
CASSLGLAFYNEQFF
>NA|TRBV19|NA|TRBJ2-7
TGTGCCAGTAGTACATCGGACAGCCGGAGCTCCTACGAGCAGTACTTC
CASSTSDSRSSYEQYF